A single sample is the source of the 14 T cell receptor beta chains below, sequenced in a study of neurological immune-mediated disorders. TCRdb processed the 5' RACE reads anew with MiXCR; each CDR3 protein has one entry. The sample lists 60,000 to 70,000 distinct CDR3 sequences, around 5% seen once, with approximately 5.1% in the top ten. Sequencing was done on a sample of PBMCs. The receptors come from a human donor with multiple sclerosis. The donor label of this sample is uncertain.

This clonotype occurred many times. V and J are TRBV7-2 and TRBJ2-7, with 16 bases matching TRBD2. V was pared by 2 bases and J by 5 bases, with 12 bases of the junction left unmatched. This CDR3 has 19 amino acids. Germline V gene data show CDR1 as SGHTA and CDR2 as FQGNSA. The CDR3 here is CASSLPGLAGGPRGNEQYF. The DNA of the CDR3 is TGTGCCAGCAGCTTACCGGGACTAGCGGGGGGGCCGAGGGGGAACGAGCAGTACTTC.

This clonotype was recorded many times. The genes are TRBV10-3 and TRBJ1-2; D is unresolved. CDR1 and CDR2 from the germline V gene are ENHRY and SYGVKD. Between the trimmed V and J ends, which lost 0 bases and 4 bases, there was a span of 6 bases. The length of the CDR3 is 13 residues. This CDR3 reads CAISESGFYGYTF. CDR3 DNA sequence: TGTGCCATCAGTGAGTCGGGATTCTATGGCTACACCTTC.

This clonotype was detected ten times or more. The chain has TRBV5-1 and TRBJ2-3; a weak D match, TRBD2 (6 bases). CDR3 length: 14 residues. Trimming cost V 4 bases and J 2 bases, with 11 bases left between them. The V gene's germline CDR1 is SGHRS and CDR2 YFSETQ. CDR3 DNA: TGCGCCAGCAGCCGCGGGACCAACACAGATACGCAGTATTTT. Translated, it gives CASSRGTNTDTQYF.

This clonotype was detected many times. The chain uses TRBV24-1 and TRBJ1-2; D call uncertain. CDR1 KGHDR and CDR2 SFDVKD come from the germline V gene. The CDR3 runs 12 residues. Trimming left V 4 bases short and J 10 bases short, with 12 bases between. CDR3 in amino acids: CATSDPTETYTF. CDR3 DNA sequence: TGTGCCACCAGTGACCCAACAGAGACCTACACCTTC.

This clonotype was recorded at least ten times. The genes are TRBV12-3 or TRBV12-4 and TRBJ2-1; 9 nucleotides align to TRBD2. J lost 15 bases, V lost 6 bases, and 15 bases had no gene match. The CDR3 is 14 residues long. The CDR3 is CASRPLKSGGSAFF. Here the CDR3 DNA reads TGTGCCAGCAGGCCTCTAAAGAGCGGGGGGTCGGCGTTCTTC.

This clonotype came up many times. This chain links TRBV4-1 with TRBJ2-3; TRBD2 aligns across 11 bases. V was pared by 3 bases and J by 7 bases, with 18 bases of the junction left unmatched. This CDR3 is built from 19 residues. Germline-derived CDR1 and CDR2 are MGHRA and YSYEKL. CDR3 residues: CASSHPGLAAGDSMNTQYF. The CDR3 bases are TGCGCCAGCAGCCATCCGGGACTAGCGGCGGGGGATTCCATGAATACGCAGTATTTT.

This clonotype was counted ten times or more. V gene TRBV20-1 combines with J gene TRBJ2-1; 13 nucleotides line up with TRBD2. Germline V gene lookup returns CDR1 DFQATT and CDR2 SNEGSKA (reference sequence). This CDR3 contains 15 residues. Trimming at V came to 7 bases and at J to 7 bases, leaving 10 bases not matched to a gene. In nucleotides, the CDR3 is TGCAGTGGGGACCCGGGACTAGCGGGGCGGAATGAGCAGTTCTTC. Protein: CSGDPGLAGRNEQFF.

In its sample, this clonotype was seen many times. The chain uses TRBV9 and TRBJ2-3, with D possibly being TRBD2 (6 bases). Looked up from germline, CDR1 is SGDLS and CDR2 is YYNGEE. The CDR3 length is 15 residues. V was shortened by 3 bases and J by 4 bases, with 15 bases between the two germline ends. For the CDR3, the DNA is TGTGCCAGCAGCGGGGGTTGGGGGGAAGCAGATACGCAGTATTTT. Protein: CASSGGWGEADTQYF. Together with reference TRBV9 and TRBJ2-3, the CDR3 gives the full variable domain: DSGVTQTPKHLITATGQRVTLRCSPRSGDLSVYWYQQSLDQGLQFLIQYYNGEERAKGNILERFSAQQFPDLHSELNLSSLELGDSALYFCASSGGWGEADTQYFGPGTRLTVL.

This clonotype has at least ten counts. This chain links TRBV5-1 with TRBJ1-1; 12 nucleotides agree with TRBD1. The CDR3 contains 17 residues. V gave up 4 bases and J gave up 0 bases; unmatched junction bases: 7. Germline V gives CDR1 SGHRS, CDR2 YFSETQ. The CDR3 is CASSPGTGGFLNTEAFF. In DNA form, the CDR3 reads TGCGCCAGCAGCCCCGGGACAGGGGGCTTCCTGAACACTGAAGCTTTCTTT. Full variable domain (outside the CDR3, taken from reference TRBV5-1 and TRBJ1-1): KAGVTQTPRYLIKTRGQQVTLSCSPISGHRSVSWYQQTPGQGLQFLFEYFSETQRNKGNFPGRFSGRQFSNSRSEMNVSTLELGDSALYLCASSPGTGGFLNTEAFFGQGTRLTVV.

At least ten counts were recorded for this clonotype. The rearrangement uses TRBV5-1 and TRBJ2-7; 10 bases map to TRBD2. The CDR3 is made up of 15 amino acids. With V trimmed by 4 bases and J by 4 bases, 8 bases remained unmatched. The germline V gene has CDR1 SGHRS and CDR2 YFSETQ. CDR3 amino acids: CASSPSGGATYEQYF. DNA for the CDR3: TGCGCCAGCAGCCCGAGCGGGGGGGCGACTTACGAGCAGTACTTC.

This clonotype has at least ten counts. The V and J genes are TRBV29-1 and TRBJ1-1; 8 bases are a match to TRBD1. The CDR3 is made up of 12 amino acids. The V segment lost 7 bases and the J segment 7 bases; nucleotides outside the gene matches: 8. Per the germline V gene, CDR1 is SQVTM and CDR2 is ANQGSEA. The DNA for the CDR3 is TGCAGCGCCCAACAGGGGGACGTTGAAGCTTTCTTT. Its protein product is CSAQQGDVEAFF.

This clonotype showed up many times. The chain recombines TRBV3-1 with TRBJ2-1; D possibly uses TRBD1 or TRBD2 (5 bases each). The CDR3 extends over 16 amino acids. Trimming took 2 bases from V and 4 from J, leaving 15 bases between them. Germline loops: CDR1 LGHDT, CDR2 YNNKEL (reference sequence). CDR3 residues: CASSQQPGTLYNEQFF. CDR3 DNA sequence: TGTGCCAGCAGCCAACAACCCGGGACCCTATACAATGAGCAGTTCTTC.

In this sample, this clonotype turned up many times. The rearrangement joins TRBV4-1 to TRBJ1-6; possible D gene TRBD1, 5 bases. The CDR3 consists of 15 residues. With 1 base removed from V and 6 bases from J, the gap between germline ends came to 10 bases. Germline V gene lookup returns CDR1 MGHRA and CDR2 YSYEKL. The CDR3 spells CASSQVTEANSPLHF. CDR3 DNA: TGCGCCAGCAGCCAAGTGACAGAGGCTAATTCACCCCTCCACTTT.

This clonotype showed up many times. The V call is TRBV5-1, the J call TRBJ1-5, with D perhaps matching TRBD1 (5 bases). The CDR3 has 14 amino acids. With 4 bases removed from V and 1 base from J, the gap between germline ends came to 9 bases. Germline V gene data show CDR1 as SGHRS and CDR2 as YFSETQ. The CDR3 region is CASSPDTSNQPQHF. The CDR3 DNA reads TGCGCCAGCAGCCCGGACACCAGCAATCAGCCCCAGCATTTT. Complete variable domain (other parts from reference TRBV5-1 and TRBJ1-5): KAGVTQTPRYLIKTRGQQVTLSCSPISGHRSVSWYQQTPGQGLQFLFEYFSETQRNKGNFPGRFSGRQFSNSRSEMNVSTLELGDSALYLCASSPDTSNQPQHFGDGTRLSIL.